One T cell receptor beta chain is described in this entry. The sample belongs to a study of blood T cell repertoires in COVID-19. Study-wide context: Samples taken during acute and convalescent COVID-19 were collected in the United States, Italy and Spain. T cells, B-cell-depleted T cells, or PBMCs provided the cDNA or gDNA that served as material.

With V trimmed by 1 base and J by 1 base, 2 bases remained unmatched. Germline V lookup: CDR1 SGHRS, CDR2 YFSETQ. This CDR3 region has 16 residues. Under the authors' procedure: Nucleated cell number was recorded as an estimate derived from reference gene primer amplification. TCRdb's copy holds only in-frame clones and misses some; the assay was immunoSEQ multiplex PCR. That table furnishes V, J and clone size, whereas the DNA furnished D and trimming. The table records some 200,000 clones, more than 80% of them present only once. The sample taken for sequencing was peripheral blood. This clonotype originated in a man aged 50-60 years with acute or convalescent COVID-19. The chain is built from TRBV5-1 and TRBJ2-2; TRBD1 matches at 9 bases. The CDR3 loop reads CASSLLGQGNTGELFF. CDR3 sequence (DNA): TGCGCCAGCAGCTTGTTGGGACAGGGGAACACCGGGGAGCTGTTTTTT.